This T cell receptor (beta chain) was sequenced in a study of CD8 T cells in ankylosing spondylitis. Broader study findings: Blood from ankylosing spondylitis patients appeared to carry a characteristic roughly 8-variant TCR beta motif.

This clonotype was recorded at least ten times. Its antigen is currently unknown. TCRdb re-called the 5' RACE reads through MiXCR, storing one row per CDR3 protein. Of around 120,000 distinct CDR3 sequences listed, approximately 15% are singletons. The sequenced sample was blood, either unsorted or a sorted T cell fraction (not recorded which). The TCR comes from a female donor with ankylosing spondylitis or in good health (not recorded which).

The CDR3 loop is CASRETSAGYEQYF. DNA for the CDR3: TGTGCCAGCAGGGAAACTAGCGCCGGCTACGAGCAGTACTTC. This chain joins TRBV12-3 or TRBV12-4 and TRBJ2-7; 7 bases are a match to TRBD2. The CDR3 extends over 14 amino acids. V dropped 6 bases and J dropped 3; count of bases not matched to a gene: 8.